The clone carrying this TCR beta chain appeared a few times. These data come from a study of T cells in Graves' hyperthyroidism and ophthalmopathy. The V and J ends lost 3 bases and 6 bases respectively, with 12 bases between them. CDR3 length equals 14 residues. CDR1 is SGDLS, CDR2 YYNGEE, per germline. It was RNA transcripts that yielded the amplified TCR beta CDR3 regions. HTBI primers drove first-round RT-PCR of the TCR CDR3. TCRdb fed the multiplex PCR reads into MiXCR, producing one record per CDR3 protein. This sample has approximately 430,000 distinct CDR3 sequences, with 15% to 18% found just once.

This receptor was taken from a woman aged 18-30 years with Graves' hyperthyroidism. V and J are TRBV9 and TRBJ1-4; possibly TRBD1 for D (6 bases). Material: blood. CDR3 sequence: CASSGAGDYEKLFF. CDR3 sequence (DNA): TGTGCCAGCAGCGGGGCAGGGGATTATGAAAAACTGTTTTTT.